One T cell receptor beta chain is described in this entry. The same CDR3 also results from other DNA sequences found in this sample. The source of the sample is a study of blood T cell repertoires in COVID-19. Turning to the study itself: The United States, Italy and Spain were the sources of the acute and convalescent COVID-19 samples. PBMCs, B-cell-depleted T cells, or T cells provided the cDNA or gDNA that made up the material.

Original processing notes: Scientists estimated how many nucleated cells there were by amplifying reference gene primers. The repertoire was sequenced with immunoSEQ multiplex PCR; TCRdb's copy has only in-frame clones and lacks some. The V and J calls and clone size come from that table; D and trimming were worked out from the DNA. The sample has 310,000 or so clones, around 87% seen once. Sequencing input: peripheral blood. This sequence originates from a man in his fifties or sixties with active or convalescent COVID-19.

The DNA for the CDR3 is TGTGCCACCAGCAGAGGACAGGGTACTAACTATGGCTACACCTTC. Translating gives CATSRGQGTNYGYTF. The chain couples TRBV15 to TRBJ1-2; 7 bases are shared with TRBD1. This CDR3 spans 15 amino acids. CDR1 LNHNV and CDR2 YYDKDF come from the germline V gene (reference sequence). V lost 1 base, J lost 0 bases, and 2 bases stayed unmatched. The full variable domain, with the rest looked up from reference TRBV15 and TRBJ1-2, is DAMVIQNPRYQVTQFGKPVTLSCSQTLNHNVMYWYQQKSSQAPKLLFHYYDKDFNNEADTPDNFQSRRPNTSFCFLDIRSPGLGDTAMYLCATSRGQGTNYGYTFGSGTRLTVV.